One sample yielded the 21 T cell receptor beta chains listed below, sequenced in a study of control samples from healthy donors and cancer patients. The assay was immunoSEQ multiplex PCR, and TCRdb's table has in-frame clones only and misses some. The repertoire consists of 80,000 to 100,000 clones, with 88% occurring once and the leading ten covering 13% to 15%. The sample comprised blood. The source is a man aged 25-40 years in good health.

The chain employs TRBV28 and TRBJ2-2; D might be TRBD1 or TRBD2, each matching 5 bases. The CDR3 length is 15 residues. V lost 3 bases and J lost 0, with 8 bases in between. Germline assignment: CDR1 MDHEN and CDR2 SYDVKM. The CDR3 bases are TGTGCCAGCAGTTTTCTGGGACCGAACACCGGGGAGCTGTTTTTT. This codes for CASSFLGPNTGELFF.

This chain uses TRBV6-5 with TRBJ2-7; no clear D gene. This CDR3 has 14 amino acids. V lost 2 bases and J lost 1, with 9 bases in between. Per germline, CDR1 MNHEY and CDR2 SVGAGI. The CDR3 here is CASSYRDRSYEQYF. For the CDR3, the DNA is TGTGCCAGCAGTTACAGGGATCGTTCCTACGAGCAGTACTTC.

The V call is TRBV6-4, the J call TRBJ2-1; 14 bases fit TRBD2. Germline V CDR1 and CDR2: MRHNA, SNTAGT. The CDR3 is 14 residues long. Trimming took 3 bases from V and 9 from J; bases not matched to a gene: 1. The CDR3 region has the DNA TGTGCCAGCAGTGAGGGGACTAGCGGGAGTGAGCAGTTCTTC. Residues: CASSEGTSGSEQFF.

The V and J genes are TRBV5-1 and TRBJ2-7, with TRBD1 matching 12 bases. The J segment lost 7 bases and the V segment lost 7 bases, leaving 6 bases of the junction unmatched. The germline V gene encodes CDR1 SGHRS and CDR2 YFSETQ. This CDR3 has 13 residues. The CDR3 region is CASAGTGGTEQYF. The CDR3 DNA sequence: TGCGCCAGCGCCGGGACAGGGGGCACTGAGCAGTACTTC.

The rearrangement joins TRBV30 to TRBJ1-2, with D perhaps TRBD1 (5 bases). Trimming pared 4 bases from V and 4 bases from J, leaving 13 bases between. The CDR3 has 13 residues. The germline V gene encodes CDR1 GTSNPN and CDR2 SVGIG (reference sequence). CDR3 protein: CAWTPGPGYGYTF. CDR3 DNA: TGTGCCTGGACCCCAGGGCCAGGCTATGGCTACACCTTC.

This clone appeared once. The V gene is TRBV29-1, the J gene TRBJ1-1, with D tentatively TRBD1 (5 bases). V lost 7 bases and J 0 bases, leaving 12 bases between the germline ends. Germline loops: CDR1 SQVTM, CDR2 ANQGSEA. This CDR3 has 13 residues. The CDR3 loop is CSAAWGVNTEAFF. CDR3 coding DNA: TGCAGCGCCGCGTGGGGGGTGAACACTGAAGCTTTCTTT.

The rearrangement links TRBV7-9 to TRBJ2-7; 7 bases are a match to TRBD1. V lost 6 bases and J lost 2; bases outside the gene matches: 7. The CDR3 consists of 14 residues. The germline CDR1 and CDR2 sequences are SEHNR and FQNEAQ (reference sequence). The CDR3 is CASSPDRAPYEQYF. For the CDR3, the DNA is TGTGCCAGCAGTCCTGACAGGGCCCCCTACGAGCAGTACTTC.

CDR3 in amino acids: CSVDPRRQETQYF. The CDR3 bases are TGCAGCGTTGACCCCAGGCGGCAAGAGACCCAGTACTTC. This chain connects TRBV29-1 to TRBJ2-5; D uncertain. Germline V lookup: CDR1 SQVTM, CDR2 ANQGSEA. The ends were cut back, 3 bases at V and 2 bases at J, with 10 bases in the middle. The CDR3 covers 13 residues.

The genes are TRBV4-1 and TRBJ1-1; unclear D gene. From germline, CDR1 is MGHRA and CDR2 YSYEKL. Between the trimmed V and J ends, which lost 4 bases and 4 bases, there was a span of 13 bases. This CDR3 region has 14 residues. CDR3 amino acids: CASSPKSGSTEAFF. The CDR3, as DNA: TGCGCCAGCAGCCCAAAGTCTGGGAGCACTGAAGCTTTCTTT.

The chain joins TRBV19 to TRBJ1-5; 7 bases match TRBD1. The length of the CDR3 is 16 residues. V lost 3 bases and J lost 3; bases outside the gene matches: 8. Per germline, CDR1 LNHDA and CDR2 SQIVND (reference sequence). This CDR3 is CASSISTGSLNQPQHF. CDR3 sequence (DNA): TGTGCCAGTAGTATTTCGACAGGGTCCCTCAATCAGCCCCAGCATTTT.

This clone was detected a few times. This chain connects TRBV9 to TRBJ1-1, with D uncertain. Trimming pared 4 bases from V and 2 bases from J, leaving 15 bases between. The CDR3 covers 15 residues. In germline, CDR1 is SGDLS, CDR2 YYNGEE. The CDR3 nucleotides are TGTGCCAGCAGCCCCCAACCCCAAGTAAACACTGAAGCTTTCTTT. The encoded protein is CASSPQPQVNTEAFF.

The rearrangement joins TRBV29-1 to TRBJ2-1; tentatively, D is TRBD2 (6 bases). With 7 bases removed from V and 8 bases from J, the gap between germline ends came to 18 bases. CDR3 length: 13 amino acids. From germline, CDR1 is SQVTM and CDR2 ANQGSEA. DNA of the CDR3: TGCAGCGCCAACACGGGGGAAGCCGATGAGCAGTTCTTC. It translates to CSANTGEADEQFF.

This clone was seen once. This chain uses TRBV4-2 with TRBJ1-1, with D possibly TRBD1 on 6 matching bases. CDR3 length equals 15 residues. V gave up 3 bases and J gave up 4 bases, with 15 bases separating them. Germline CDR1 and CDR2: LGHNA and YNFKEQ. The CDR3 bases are TGTGCCAGCAGCCAGGAGAACAGGGATGGCACTGAAGCTTTCTTT. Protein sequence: CASSQENRDGTEAFF.

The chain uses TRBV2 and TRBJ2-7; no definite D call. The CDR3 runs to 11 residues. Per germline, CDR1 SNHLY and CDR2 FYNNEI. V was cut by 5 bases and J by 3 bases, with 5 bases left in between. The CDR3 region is CASSPNYEQYF. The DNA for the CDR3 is TGTGCCAGCAGTCCCAACTACGAGCAGTACTTC. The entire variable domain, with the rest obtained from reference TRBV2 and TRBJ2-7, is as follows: EPEVTQTPSHQVTQMGQEVILRCVPISNHLYFYWYRQILGQKVEFLVSFYNNEISEKSEIFDDQFSVERPDGSNFTLKIRSTKLEDSAMYFCASSPNYEQYFGPGTRLTVT.

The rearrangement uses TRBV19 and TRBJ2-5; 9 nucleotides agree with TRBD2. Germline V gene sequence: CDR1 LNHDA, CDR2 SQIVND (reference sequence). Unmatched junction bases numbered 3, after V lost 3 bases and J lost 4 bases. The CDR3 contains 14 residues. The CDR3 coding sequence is TGTGCCAGTAGTATCACTAGCGGGCTAGAGACCCAGTACTTC. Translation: CASSITSGLETQYF.

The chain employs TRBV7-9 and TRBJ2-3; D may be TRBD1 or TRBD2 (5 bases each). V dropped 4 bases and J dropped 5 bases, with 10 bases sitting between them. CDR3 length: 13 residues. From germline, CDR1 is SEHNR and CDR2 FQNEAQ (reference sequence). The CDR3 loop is CASSSGPRDTQYF. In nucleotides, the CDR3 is TGTGCCAGCAGCTCGGGACCGCGAGATACGCAGTATTTT.

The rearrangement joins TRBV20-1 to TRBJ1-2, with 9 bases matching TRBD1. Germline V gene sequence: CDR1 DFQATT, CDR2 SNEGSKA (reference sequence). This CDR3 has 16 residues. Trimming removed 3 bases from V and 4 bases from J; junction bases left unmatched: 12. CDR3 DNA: TGCAGTGCTAGTCAACTGGGACAGGGTCGGGGCTATGGCTACACCTTC. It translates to CSASQLGQGRGYGYTF.

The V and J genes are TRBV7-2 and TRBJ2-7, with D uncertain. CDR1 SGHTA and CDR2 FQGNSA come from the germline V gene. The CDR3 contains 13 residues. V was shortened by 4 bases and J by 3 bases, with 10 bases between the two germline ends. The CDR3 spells CASSSSSLYEQYF. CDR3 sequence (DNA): TGTGCCAGCAGCTCGAGTAGTCTCTACGAGCAGTACTTC.

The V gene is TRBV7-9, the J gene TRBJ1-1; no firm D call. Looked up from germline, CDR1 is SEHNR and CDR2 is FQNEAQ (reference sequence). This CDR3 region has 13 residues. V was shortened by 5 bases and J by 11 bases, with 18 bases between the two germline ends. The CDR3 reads CASSPQTALRAFF. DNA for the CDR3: TGTGCCAGCAGCCCTCAAACGGCACTCCGGGCTTTCTTT.

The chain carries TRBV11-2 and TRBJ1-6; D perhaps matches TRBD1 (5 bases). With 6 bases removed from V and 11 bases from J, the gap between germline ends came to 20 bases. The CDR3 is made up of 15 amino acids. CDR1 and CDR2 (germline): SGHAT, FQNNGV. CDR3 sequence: CASRETAGPGTPLHF. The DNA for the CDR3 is TGTGCCAGCAGAGAGACAGCCGGTCCGGGGACACCCCTCCACTTT.

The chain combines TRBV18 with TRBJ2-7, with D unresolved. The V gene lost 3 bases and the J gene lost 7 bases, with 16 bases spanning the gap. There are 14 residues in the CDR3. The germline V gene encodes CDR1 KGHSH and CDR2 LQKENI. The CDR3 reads CASSPYPGSGEQYF. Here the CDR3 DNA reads TGTGCCAGCTCACCCTACCCCGGGTCTGGGGAGCAGTACTTC.